This TCR beta chain derives from a study of blood T cell repertoires in COVID-19. On the study more broadly: The origin of the acute and convalescent COVID-19 samples was the United States, Italy and Spain.

The authors' processing: Scientists estimated how many nucleated cells there were by amplifying reference gene primers. Libraries were prepared by immunoSEQ multiplex PCR; TCRdb keeps only in-frame clonotypes and omits some of them. That table supplies the V and J calls and clone size; D and trimming were determined from the DNA. The sample carries roughly 220,000 clones, around nine tenths recorded once. Cohort allocation depended upon clinical history that participants reported. The table lists this clone with a count of one. The ends lost 0 bases at V and 5 bases at J; junction bases unmatched: 19. This CDR3 is built from 22 residues. CDR1 MGHRA and CDR2 YSYEKL come from the germline V gene.

The TCR sequence derives from a woman aged 50 to 65 with acute COVID-19. The source material was PBMCs or T cells enriched from blood (not recorded which). This rearrangement joins TRBV4-1 to TRBJ2-2, with 12 bases identical to TRBD2. The CDR3 loop is CASSQDRYLLAGGPGRTGELFF. CDR3 in DNA: TGCGCCAGCAGCCAAGATAGGTATTTACTAGCGGGAGGCCCCGGGAGGACCGGGGAGCTGTTTTTT.